The 21 T cell receptor beta chains below all came from one sample that was sequenced in a study of human T cells and chemical hapten exposure. TCRdb reanalysed the RACE reads using MiXCR and keeps one entry per CDR3 protein. This sample yields about 90,000 distinct CDR3 sequences, of which roughly 11% are seen a single time; around 1.1% belongs to the top ten. The time point: patch test 3, about 24 weeks after DPC sensitization. Described treatment: therapeutic diphenylcyclopropenone sensitization with weekly scalp DPC. Sample: whole blood, taken in connection with sensitization to the hapten diphenylcyclopropenone (DPC). The source is a woman in her 30s with alopecia areata. Some clones in this sample may be carry-over from other donors' samples.

The V call is TRBV28, the J call TRBJ2-1; 8 positions match TRBD2. V was clipped by 5 bases and J by 5 bases; unmatched bases: 8. From germline, CDR1 is MDHEN and CDR2 SYDVKM. This CDR3 is built from 15 residues. The CDR3 nucleotides are TGTGCCAGCAGTCCTGCGGGACTAGAGAACAATGAGCAGTTCTTC. Translation: CASSPAGLENNEQFF.

This clonotype was counted many times. This rearrangement joins TRBV28 to TRBJ1-5; no definite D call. V was trimmed by 7 bases and J by 0 bases, leaving 10 bases between them. The CDR3 spans 14 residues. Germline V gene lookup returns CDR1 MDHEN and CDR2 SYDVKM. CDR3 amino acids: CASTQLDSNQPQHF. CDR3 nucleotides: TGTGCCAGCACCCAACTTGATAGCAATCAGCCCCAGCATTTT.

Ten or more counts support this clonotype. The genes are TRBV29-1 and TRBJ1-1; no firm D call. The V end was cut by 4 bases, the J end by 10 bases, with 10 bases between. CDR1 and CDR2 (germline): SQVTM, ANQGSEA. The CDR3 is 10 residues long. The CDR3 sequence is CSVGDSGAFF. The DNA for the CDR3 is TGCAGCGTTGGGGATAGTGGAGCTTTCTTT.

This clonotype has more than one count but fewer than ten. The V and J genes are TRBV11-2 and TRBJ2-7, with TRBD2 identical over 11 bases. The CDR3 has 15 residues. The germline V gene encodes CDR1 SGHAT and CDR2 FQNNGV. V lost 5 bases to trimming and J lost 4 bases; unmatched junction nucleotides: 7. CDR3 sequence reads: CASSLTSGGLYEQYV. CDR3 DNA: TGTGCCAGCAGCCTAACTAGCGGGGGCTTGTACGAGCAGTACGTC.

The table lists this clonotype with a count of one. This chain uses TRBV4-1 with TRBJ2-5; D gene ambiguous. CDR3 length equals 15 residues. Trimming removed 1 base from V and 2 bases from J, with 11 bases in between. Germline loops: CDR1 MGHRA, CDR2 YSYEKL. This CDR3 is CASSQGGSGQETQYF. The CDR3 nucleotides are TGCGCCAGCAGCCAAGGGGGTTCCGGTCAAGAGACCCAGTACTTC.

In this sample, this clonotype turned up many times. This chain connects TRBV11-2 to TRBJ1-2; no clear D gene. The CDR3 loop spans 15 amino acids. V gave up 5 bases and J gave up 7 bases, with 20 bases separating them. Per germline, CDR1 SGHAT and CDR2 FQNNGV. The CDR3 DNA is TGTGCCAGCAGCCTCCATTATGGTGAGGGTGGTGGCTACACCTTC. The encoded protein is CASSLHYGEGGGYTF.

The J gene is TRBJ1-1, the V gene TRBV20-1; D might be TRBD1 (6 bases). The germline gives CDR1 DFQATT, CDR2 SNEGSKA (reference sequence). The CDR3 is 13 residues long. The V end lost 3 bases, the J end lost 6 bases, and 14 bases lay between the germline ends. Here the CDR3 DNA reads TGCAGTGCTAGGAGGCAGGGGACTGCTGAAGCTTTCTTT. Translated, it gives CSARRQGTAEAFF.

This clonotype was recorded many times. The chain joins TRBV6-5 to TRBJ2-4; possibly TRBD1 for D (6 bases). Germline CDR1 MNHEY, CDR2 SVGAGI. The CDR3 is made up of 16 amino acids. V lost 0 bases to trimming and J lost 1 base, with 10 bases between them. CDR3 nucleotides: TGTGCCAGCAGTTACTCGTCCCAGGGGGCCAAAAACATTCAGTACTTC. Its protein is CASSYSSQGAKNIQYF.

V is TRBV12-3 or TRBV12-4 and J is TRBJ1-6; D is unresolved. V was cut by 2 bases and J by 10 bases, with 15 bases left in between. The CDR3 is made up of 15 amino acids. CDR3 DNA: TGTGCCAGCAGTTTAAAAGGGCAGGTCGAGTCACCCCTCCACTTT. Translation: CASSLKGQVESPLHF.

This clonotype was seen a handful of times. The V gene is TRBV12-3 or TRBV12-4, the J gene TRBJ1-5, with 9 nucleotides matching TRBD1. The CDR3 sequence is 15 residues long. J lost 4 bases, V lost 4 bases, and 5 bases had no gene match. CDR3 sequence (DNA): TGTGCCAGCAGTTCGGGACAGGGAGGGAATCAGCCCCAGCATTTT. Its translation: CASSSGQGGNQPQHF.

This clonotype was counted ten times or more. The chain couples TRBV20-1 to TRBJ1-5, with TRBD1 matching 8 bases. Germline CDR1 DFQATT, CDR2 SNEGSKA (reference sequence). The V segment lost 2 bases and the J segment 1 base; nucleotides outside the gene matches: 10. CDR3 length equals 17 residues. Here the CDR3 reads CSARRTGGSGSNQPQHF. Written as DNA, the CDR3 is TGCAGTGCTAGACGAACAGGGGGATCTGGGAGCAATCAGCCCCAGCATTTT.

In this sample, this clonotype turned up many times. The chain recombines TRBV9 with TRBJ2-1; a possible D gene is TRBD1 (6 bases). Deletions cut 7 bases from V and 8 bases from J, with 16 bases between. This CDR3 contains 13 residues. CDR1 and CDR2 (germline): SGDLS, YYNGEE. The CDR3 sequence is CASGGWGRDEQFF. The CDR3 DNA is TGTGCCAGCGGCGGTTGGGGGCGGGATGAGCAGTTCTTC.

The V gene is TRBV2, the J gene TRBJ1-1; D possibly corresponds to TRBD1 (5 bases). V was trimmed by 7 bases and J by 0 bases, leaving 12 bases between them. CDR3 length: 14 residues. The V gene's germline CDR1 is SNHLY and CDR2 FYNNEI. CDR3 residues: CASIWGGLNTEAFF. The CDR3 nucleotides read TGTGCCAGCATTTGGGGCGGACTGAACACTGAAGCTTTCTTT.

This clonotype came up many times. The rearrangement uses TRBV29-1 and TRBJ2-3, with D unclear. Per germline, CDR1 SQVTM and CDR2 ANQGSEA. Trimming stripped 2 bases from V and 4 bases from J, with 7 bases between. The CDR3 covers 12 residues. DNA of the CDR3: TGCAGCGTTGAAAAGTCGGCAGATACGCAGTATTTT. Its translation: CSVEKSADTQYF.

DNA for the CDR3: TGTGCCAGCAGTCCTGGCGGAAGCACCGGGGAGCTGTTTTTT. Its protein product is CASSPGGSTGELFF. The chain carries TRBV28 and TRBJ2-2; D gene unclear. The CDR3 has 14 residues. Germline V lookup: CDR1 MDHEN, CDR2 SYDVKM. V lost 5 bases, J lost 4 bases, and 11 bases lay in between.

The chain recombines TRBV9 with TRBJ2-7; unclear D gene. CDR1 and CDR2 from the germline V gene are SGDLS and YYNGEE. Trimming removed 4 bases at V and 11 bases at J, with 13 bases between. The CDR3 sequence is 11 residues long. The CDR3 nucleotides are TGTGCCAGCAGCAAACGACGGAATGAGTACTTC. As protein: CASSKRRNEYF.

This clonotype was counted at least ten times. The chain links TRBV12-3 or TRBV12-4 to TRBJ1-5; D possibly corresponds to TRBD1 (6 bases). The CDR3 totals 14 residues. Trimming shortened V by 7 bases and J by 3 bases, and 13 bases separated the two germline ends. The CDR3 DNA is TGTGCCAGCACCTGGACAGAGCCCAATCAGCCCCAGCATTTT. Its translation is CASTWTEPNQPQHF.

This sequence joins TRBV10-3 and TRBJ2-3, with TRBD2 identical over 9 bases. The CDR3 length is 14 residues. V lost 10 bases to trimming and J lost 2 bases; unmatched junction nucleotides: 7. Germline CDR1 ENHRY, CDR2 SYGVKD. The chain's CDR3 is CATESGGTTDTQYF. The DNA of the CDR3 is TGTGCCACAGAGAGCGGGGGGACCACAGATACGCAGTATTTT.

At least ten counts were recorded for this clonotype. This sequence joins TRBV29-1 and TRBJ2-7; D unclear. The V end was cut by 0 bases, the J end by 4 bases, with 4 bases between. Germline values: CDR1 SQVTM, CDR2 ANQGSEA. The CDR3 contains 11 residues. CDR3 coding DNA: TGCAGCGTTGAAGACACATACGAGCAGTACTTC. Protein product: CSVEDTYEQYF.

This rearrangement joins TRBV7-9 to TRBJ2-1; maybe TRBD1 (6 bases). Trimming shortened V by 5 bases and J by 0 bases, and 23 bases separated the two germline ends. The CDR3 contains 19 residues. CDR1 and CDR2 (germline): SEHNR, FQNEAQ (reference sequence). The CDR3 DNA reads TGTGCCAGCAGCCCAAGGGCCAGGGGACCTTCAAGCTCCTACAATGAGCAGTTCTTC. It yields the protein CASSPRARGPSSSYNEQFF.

The gene calls are TRBV10-3 and TRBJ1-1; D unresolved. CDR3 size: 14 residues. Trimming removed 4 bases from V and 3 bases from J, with 12 bases in between. CDR1 and CDR2 (germline): ENHRY, SYGVKD. The CDR3 DNA follows: TGTGCCATCAGTGTAAGGGAGAGTGACACTGAAGCTTTCTTT. Amino acid sequence: CAISVRESDTEAFF.